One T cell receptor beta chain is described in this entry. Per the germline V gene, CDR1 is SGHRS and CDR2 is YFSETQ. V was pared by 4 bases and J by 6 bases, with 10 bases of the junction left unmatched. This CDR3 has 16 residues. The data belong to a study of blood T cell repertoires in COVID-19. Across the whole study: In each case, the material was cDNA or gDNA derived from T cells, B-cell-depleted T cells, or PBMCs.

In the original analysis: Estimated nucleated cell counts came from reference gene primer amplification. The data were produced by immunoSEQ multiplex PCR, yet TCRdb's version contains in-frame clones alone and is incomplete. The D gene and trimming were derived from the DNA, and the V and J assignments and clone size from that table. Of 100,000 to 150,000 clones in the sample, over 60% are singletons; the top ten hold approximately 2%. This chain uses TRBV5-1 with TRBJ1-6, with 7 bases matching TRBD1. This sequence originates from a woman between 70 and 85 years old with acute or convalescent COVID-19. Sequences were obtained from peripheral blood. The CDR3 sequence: CASSPRNDRVNSPLHF. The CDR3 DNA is TGCGCCAGCAGCCCACGGAATGACAGGGTTAATTCACCCCTCCACTTT.